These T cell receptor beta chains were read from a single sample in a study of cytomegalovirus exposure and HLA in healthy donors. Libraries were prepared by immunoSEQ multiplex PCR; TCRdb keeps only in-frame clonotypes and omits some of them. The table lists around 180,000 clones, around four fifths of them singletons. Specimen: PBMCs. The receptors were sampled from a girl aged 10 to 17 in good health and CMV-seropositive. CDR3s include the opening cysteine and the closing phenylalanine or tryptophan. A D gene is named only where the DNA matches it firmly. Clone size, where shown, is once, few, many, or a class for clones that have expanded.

TGTGCCAGTAGTACCCGGCCCCATGAAGGGACAGATTATAGCAATCAGCCCCAGCATTTT,CASSTRPHEGTDYSNQPQHF,TRBD1,TRBV19,.,TRBJ1-5
TGTGCCAGCAGTGCCGACACCGGGAACACTGAAGCTTTCTTT,CASSADTGNTEAFF,.,TRBV6-1,.,TRBJ1-1
TGTGCCAGCAGTTTCGTGGTTGACAGACTAGCCAAAAACAGTCAGTACTTC,CASSFVVDRLAKNSQYF,TRBD2,TRBV27,.,TRBJ2-4
TGTGCCAGCAGCTTTCCGGGATTGTGGGGCACTGAAGCTTTCTTT,CASSFPGLWGTEAFF,.,TRBV5-6,.,TRBJ1-1
TGCGCCAGCAGCGTACGGGACAGAGGCTACGAGCAGTACTTC,CASSVRDRGYEQYF,TRBD1,TRBV5-1,.,TRBJ2-7
TGTGCCAGCACCAGGACAGGGCTGAACACTGAAGCTTTCTTT,CASTRTGLNTEAFF,TRBD1,TRBV11-1,.,TRBJ1-1
TGTGCCAGAAGCTTCGGGGTGACGGCAGTCCTCGAGGATGGCTACACCTTC,CARSFGVTAVLEDGYTF,.,TRBV5-3,few,TRBJ1-2
TGTGCTAGTGGTTTGGTACCGACAGGGGGTTATAATTCACCCCTCCACTTT,CASGLVPTGGYNSPLHF,TRBD1,TRBV12-5,.,TRBJ1-6
TGTGCCAGCAGCTTGGTTGACAGCACCTACGAGCAGTACTTC,CASSLVDSTYEQYF,.,TRBV5-5,.,TRBJ2-7
TGCGCCAGCAGTTTCGGGGGGCGAGGGCTTAATACCTACAATGAGCAGTTCTTC,CASSFGGRGLNTYNEQFF,.,TRBV5-1,.,TRBJ2-1
TGTGCCAGCAGCCAAGTCGGGTTGAACACTGAAGCTTTCTTT,CASSQVGLNTEAFF,.,TRBV4-2,.,TRBJ1-1
TGTGCCAGCAGTTACTCGAGCGGACAGGGGGCGTGGGAAGCTTTCTTT,CASSYSSGQGAWEAFF,TRBD1,TRBV6-5,.,TRBJ1-1
TGTGCCAGCAGCTTTGGGGCAGGGGAGTGGGTCTTT,CASSFGAGEWVF,.,TRBV5-6,.,TRBJ1-1
TGCGCCAGCAGCTTGGAACGAGCTAGCCAAAACATTCAGTACTTC,CASSLERASQNIQYF,.,TRBV5-1,.,TRBJ2-4
TGTGCCAGCAGCCCGGGACAGGGGGCGGACTATGGCTACACCTTC,CASSPGQGADYGYTF,TRBD1,TRBV13,.,TRBJ1-2
TGTGCCAGCAGCTTAGCCTCGGACAGGGGAGAAGCTTTCTTT,CASSLASDRGEAFF,TRBD1,TRBV7-6,.,TRBJ1-1
TGTGCCAGCAGCTTAACAGGACAGGGAAGCCACCTCAATTCACCCCTCCACTTT,CASSLTGQGSHLNSPLHF,TRBD1,TRBV7-3,.,TRBJ1-6
TGTGCCAGCAGCTCCCGGGGGAAGAGCTCTGGAAACACCATATATTTT,CASSSRGKSSGNTIYF,.,TRBV11-2,.,TRBJ1-3
TGTGCCAGCAGTGTACGACAGGTGTATAGCAATCAGCCCCAGCATTTT,CASSVRQVYSNQPQHF,.,TRBV6-1,few,TRBJ1-5
TGTGCCATCAGTGAGTCTACAGGGTCAGTTGGCAATCAGCCCCAGCATTTT,CAISESTGSVGNQPQHF,.,TRBV10-3,.,TRBJ1-5
TGTGCCAGCAGTGAATATACGGGGACTAGCGCCTACAATGAGCAGTTCTTC,CASSEYTGTSAYNEQFF,TRBD2,TRBV25-1,.,TRBJ2-1
TGTGCCAGCAGCCTGACAGGGGCGGCCTCCTACGAGCAGTACTTC,CASSLTGAASYEQYF,TRBD1,TRBV14,.,TRBJ2-7
TGTGCCAGCAGCTCTGTTACTAGCGGGGGGAGCTCCTACAATGAGCAGTTCTTC,CASSSVTSGGSSYNEQFF,TRBD2,TRBV13,once,TRBJ2-1
TGTGCCAGCCAAAACCCACAGGACCTAAACACTGAAGCTTTCTTT,CASQNPQDLNTEAFF,.,TRBV6-5,.,TRBJ1-1
TGTGCCAGCAGCTTTTTAAGCGCCAATGAGCAGTTCTTC,CASSFLSANEQFF,.,TRBV5-6,.,TRBJ2-1
TGTGCCAGCCGGGACAGGGGTCCCTACGAGCAGTACTTC,CASRDRGPYEQYF,TRBD1,TRBV6-5,.,TRBJ2-7
TGCGCCGGCAGTGGACAGGGGGGTGAAAACTACGAGCAGTACTTC,CAGSGQGGENYEQYF,TRBD1,TRBV10-2,.,TRBJ2-7
TGCGCCAGCAGCCAAGACGGGAACACTGAAGCTTTCTTT,CASSQDGNTEAFF,.,TRBV4-1,few,TRBJ1-1
TGTGCCAGCAGCCCAGTTAGGACAGGGAATCAGCCCCAGCATTTT,CASSPVRTGNQPQHF,TRBD1,TRBV5-8,few,TRBJ1-5
TGTGCCACCAGCAGAGGGACAGAGCCGTACGAGCAGTACTTC,CATSRGTEPYEQYF,.,TRBV15,.,TRBJ2-7
TGCAGCGTTGAAGGCCGACTAGCGGGGGTCTACGAGCAGTACTTC,CSVEGRLAGVYEQYF,TRBD2,TRBV29-1,.,TRBJ2-7
TGTGCCAGCAGCCTGGACAGGGGTCCTGGAAACACCATATATTTT,CASSLDRGPGNTIYF,TRBD1,TRBV7-2,.,TRBJ1-3
TGTGCCAGCAGCTTCCAGGGAGGATTGATCGACTTC,CASSFQGGLIDF,.,TRBV11-3,once,TRBJ2-5
TGTGCCAGCAGGGGCATAGAGGGCCGGGTCAACTATGGCTACACCTTC,CASRGIEGRVNYGYTF,.,TRBV2,.,TRBJ1-2
TGTGCCAGCAGCTTTTCCGAGAACGAGCAGTACTTC,CASSFSENEQYF,.,TRBV7-9,.,TRBJ2-7
TGCGCCAGCAGTAGAGCAACAGGTTCCTATGGCTACACCTTC,CASSRATGSYGYTF,.,TRBV25-1,.,TRBJ1-2
TGCGCCAGCAGCCAAGCAACAGCAAGTAACTATGGCTACACCTTC,CASSQATASNYGYTF,.,TRBV4-1,.,TRBJ1-2
TGTGCCAGCAGCCGTACGGGGTACGAGCAGTACTTC,CASSRTGYEQYF,.,TRBV7-2,.,TRBJ2-7
TGTGCCAGCAGCTTGCGGCGGTTCGAGGCTTTCTTT,CASSLRRFEAFF,.,TRBV5-6,.,TRBJ1-1
TGCGCCAGGGGGGACAGGGGGACGAACTATGGCTACACCTTC,CARGDRGTNYGYTF,TRBD1,TRBV5-1,few,TRBJ1-2
TGTGCCAGCAGCTTTACTAGCGGGGGATCGAATGAGCAGTTCTTC,CASSFTSGGSNEQFF,TRBD2,TRBV11-2,.,TRBJ2-1
TGTGCCAGCTCAAAGGGGGCTAGCGGGGGGCCCCAAGAGACCCAGTACTTC,CASSKGASGGPQETQYF,TRBD2,TRBV19,.,TRBJ2-5